The TCR beta chain described here comes from a study of blood T cells in healthy people across ages. Isolation of PBMCs gave at least 6 million cells per sample. Primers used in a second PCR of about 7 to 12 cycles were a sample-barcoded 5' primer and a J-beta primer mix. TCRdb used MiXCR to reprocess the 5' RACE reads, holding one entry per CDR3 protein. The repertoire holds roughly 1.5 million distinct CDR3 sequences, 35% to 45% seen once, with just over 4% in the top ten. This TCR derives from a woman in her late teens or twenties in good health. The specimen sequenced was blood.

This chain's CDR3 is CASSLAGTGPNNEQFF. Written as DNA, the CDR3 is TGTGCCAGCAGTTTAGCCGGGACAGGGCCCAACAATGAGCAGTTCTTC. The chain carries TRBV28 and TRBJ2-1; 9 positions agree with TRBD1. V dropped 2 bases and J dropped 5; count of bases not matched to a gene: 7. The CDR3 is made up of 16 amino acids. Germline CDR1 reads MDHEN; CDR2 reads SYDVKM.